The sequence of this TCR beta chain was determined in a study of T cells after yellow fever vaccination. Study context: Fractions of limited cellularity were prepared by means of SMART-Seq v4 Ultra Low Input. Overall study results and limits: The day 0 sorted memory subsets showed almost all vaccine-responding clonotypes to be undetectable. Highly abundant clonotypes carried over from the bulk population could end up in FACS-sorted repertoires as contaminants.

Template-switching 5'RACE yielded the TCR cDNA; a universal primer site and UMIs were added in the process. TCRdb re-called the 5' RACE reads through MiXCR, storing one row per CDR3 protein. Of about 26,000 distinct CDR3 sequences in the sample, 4.5% were seen once. This clonotype was counted ten times or more. This CDR3 has 12 amino acids. V trimming: 2 bases; J trimming: 8 bases; junction bases outside the gene matches: 2. Germline assignment: CDR1 SNHLY and CDR2 FYNNEI. The gene calls are TRBV2 and TRBJ1-1; 7 bases are shared with TRBD1. This receptor was obtained from a man younger than 35 who received the YFV17D yellow fever vaccine. The sequencing used PBMCs, either bulk or a sorted T-cell subset (CD4+, CD8+, memory, or dextramer-sorted; not recorded which), collected on the day of the yellow fever booster vaccination. The CDR3 spells CASSEQGVEAFF. In DNA form, the CDR3 reads TGTGCCAGCAGTGAACAGGGGGTGGAAGCTTTCTTT.